Presented here are 29 T cell receptor beta chains from one specimen sequenced in a study of blood T cell repertoires in COVID-19 (TCRdb year 2020). The library was generated by the immunoSEQ multiplex PCR assay. In TCRdb, the immuneACCESS table is reduced to in-frame sequences with V and J assigned. These tables do not hold every clone; where another copy was compared, an unresolved V gene accounts for under half, and the others remain unexplained. Present in this sample are around 500,000 clones, roughly 90% of which were seen just once. The ten biggest clones cover 1.5% to 2% of the sample. The sample taken for sequencing was PBMCs or T cells enriched from blood (not recorded which). The receptors derive from a woman in her 40s who had recovered from COVID-19.

This chain uses TRBV5-4 with TRBJ1-2; D is unclear. The CDR3 length is 13 residues. Germline CDR1 and CDR2: SGHNT and YYREEE (reference sequence). V gave up 4 bases and J gave up 3 bases, with 10 bases separating them. CDR3 sequence: CASSAATDYGYTF. In DNA form, the CDR3 reads TGTGCCAGCAGCGCCGCTACCGACTATGGCTACACCTTC.

With respect to this clone: The sample carries other DNA sequences with the same CDR3. The V and J genes are TRBV11-3 and TRBJ2-7; TRBD1 matches 9 bases. The CDR3 runs 14 residues. CDR1 and CDR2 from the germline V gene are SGHNT and YENEEA. V lost 5 bases, J lost 5 bases, and 7 bases stayed unmatched. This CDR3 is CASSPGQGVHEQYF. The CDR3 DNA follows: TGTGCCAGCAGCCCGGGACAGGGAGTACACGAGCAGTACTTC. The whole variable domain, remainder taken from reference TRBV11-3 and TRBJ2-7, is EAGVVQSPRYKIIEKKQPVAFWCNPISGHNTLYWYLQNLGQGPELLIRYENEEAVDDSQLPKDRFSAERLKGVDSTLKIQPAELGDSAVYLCASSPGQGVHEQYFGPGTRLTVT.

The V call is TRBV18, the J call TRBJ1-2, with 9 bases aligning to TRBD1. Germline V lookup: CDR1 KGHSH, CDR2 LQKENI. The junction had 17 bases not matched to a gene; V was cut back by 5 bases and J by 7 bases. This CDR3 comprises 17 residues. The CDR3 DNA reads as TGTGCCAGCTCATCGACCACTGGACAGGGGTTGGGTCTTGGCTACACCTTC. Translation gives CASSSTTGQGLGLGYTF.

This clone has just one count. V and J are TRBV19 and TRBJ2-4, with a possible D match to TRBD2 (6 bases). The length of the CDR3 is 16 residues. V lost 3 bases and J 3 bases, leaving 15 bases between the germline ends. Germline V gives CDR1 LNHDA, CDR2 SQIVND (reference sequence). The chain's CDR3 is CASSILAAGSKNIQYF. The CDR3 coding sequence is TGTGCCAGTAGTATCCTCGCGGCGGGGAGCAAAAACATTCAGTACTTC.

The rearrangement uses TRBV6-4 and TRBJ2-3; 8 nucleotides match TRBD1. The J segment lost 2 bases and the V segment lost 0 bases, leaving 4 bases of the junction unmatched. The germline gives CDR1 MRHNA, CDR2 SNTAGT. The CDR3 contains 16 residues. As DNA, the CDR3 is TGTGCCAGCAGTGACTCCGAGACAGGGGACACAGATACGCAGTATTTT. This sequence encodes CASSDSETGDTDTQYF.

The V call is TRBV30, the J call TRBJ1-2; D possibly corresponds to TRBD1 (6 bases). The germline gives CDR1 GTSNPN, CDR2 SVGIG (reference sequence). Trimming removed 3 bases at V and 4 bases at J, with 12 bases between. This CDR3 has 13 residues. CDR3 region: CAWSLDSPYGYTF. In DNA, the CDR3 is TGTGCCTGGAGCCTGGACAGTCCCTATGGCTACACCTTC. The entire variable domain, with the rest obtained from reference TRBV30 and TRBJ1-2, is as follows: SQTIHQWPATLVQPVGSPLSLECTVEGTSNPNLYWYRQAAGRGLQLLFYSVGIGQISSEVPQNLSASRPQDRQFILSSKKLLLSDSGFYLCAWSLDSPYGYTFGSGTRLTVV.

This chain joins TRBV5-1 and TRBJ2-1, with 9 bases fitting TRBD2. This CDR3 has 16 amino acids. Germline CDR1 and CDR2: SGHRS and YFSETQ. J gave up 7 bases and V 0 bases, and 8 bases lay outside the gene matches. CDR3 amino acids: CASSLEGSGSFNEQFF. In DNA, the CDR3 is TGCGCCAGCAGCTTGGAGGGTAGCGGGAGTTTTAATGAGCAGTTCTTC.

V is TRBV29-1 and J is TRBJ2-3; the match to TRBD2 covers 9 bases. V trimming: 3 bases; J trimming: 1 base; junction bases outside the gene matches: 2. CDR1 and CDR2 (germline): SQVTM, ANQGSEA. The length of the CDR3 is 14 residues. The CDR3 loop is CSVDASGGTDTQYF. Written as DNA, the CDR3 is TGCAGCGTTGATGCTAGCGGGGGCACAGATACGCAGTATTTT.

J is TRBJ1-2 and V is TRBV19, with 7 bases that match TRBD1. J lost 8 bases, V lost 8 bases, and 5 bases had no gene match. The CDR3 length is 11 residues. Germline CDR1 is LNHDA and CDR2 is SQIVND (reference sequence). This CDR3 is CASLTGYGYTF. The CDR3 DNA follows: TGTGCCAGTCTGACAGGGTACGGCTACACCTTC.

J is TRBJ1-2 and V is TRBV7-9; 8 positions match TRBD1. Germline V CDR1 and CDR2: SEHNR, FQNEAQ (reference sequence). V dropped 5 bases and J dropped 3; count of bases not matched to a gene: 5. The CDR3 loop spans 14 amino acids. CDR3 DNA sequence: TGTGCCAGCAGCCTTACGGACAGGGACTATGGCTACACCTTC. Protein sequence: CASSLTDRDYGYTF.

V usage is TRBV25-1 and J usage is TRBJ1-1; 7 bases map to TRBD1. Germline assignment: CDR1 MGHDK and CDR2 SYGVNS. The CDR3 has 15 amino acids. The J segment lost 0 bases and the V segment lost 3 bases, leaving 4 bases of the junction unmatched. CDR3 sequence (DNA): TGTGCCAGCAGTGATCTAACAGGGGTGAACACTGAAGCTTTCTTT. Residues: CASSDLTGVNTEAFF.

This CDR3 is CASSMSVTSWNSPLHF. CDR3 coding DNA: TGTGCCAGTAGTATGTCGGTCACTTCTTGGAATTCACCCCTCCACTTT. The chain is built from TRBV19 and TRBJ1-6; D uncertain. Germline V gives CDR1 LNHDA, CDR2 SQIVND (reference sequence). The V and J ends lost 3 bases and 7 bases respectively, with 16 bases between them. The CDR3 spans 16 residues.

This chain uses TRBV7-6 with TRBJ2-7; the match to TRBD2 covers 9 bases. The CDR3 is made up of 16 amino acids. Trimming removed 4 bases from V and 6 bases from J; junction bases left unmatched: 13. CDR1 SGHVS and CDR2 FNYEAQ come from the germline V gene. CDR3 in DNA: TGTGCCAGCAGCTACCATCCGAGCGGGAGGACTAGCGAGCAGTACTTC. It encodes CASSYHPSGRTSEQYF.

About this clone: One end of the junction varies from germline; a read error may be responsible. J is TRBJ1-2 and V is TRBV2; D might be TRBD1 (5 bases). This CDR3 contains 15 residues. Germline V gene lookup returns CDR1 SNHLY and CDR2 FYNNEI. The CDR3 region has the DNA TGTGCAAGCAGTCCCCTAGGGGCTCAGAACTATGGCTACACCTTC. Translated: CASSPLGAQNYGYTF.

In the case of this clone: Other DNA sequences from this sample encode an identical CDR3 as well. This sequence joins TRBV27 and TRBJ1-2; 11 bases match TRBD1. V dropped 6 bases and J dropped 5; count of bases not matched to a gene: 2. This CDR3 is built from 13 residues. The germline V gene has CDR1 MNHEY and CDR2 SMNVEV (reference sequence). CDR3 loop: CASSRDRGYGYTF. The DNA of the CDR3 is TGTGCCAGCAGCCGGGACAGGGGGTATGGCTACACCTTC.

The J gene is TRBJ2-3, the V gene TRBV18; tentatively, D is TRBD2 (5 bases). The CDR3 runs to 14 residues. Germline lookup yields CDR1 KGHSH and CDR2 LQKENI. With 5 bases removed from V and 5 bases from J, the gap between germline ends came to 14 bases. CDR3 sequence: CASSIGPGIDTQYF. The DNA for the CDR3 is TGTGCCAGCTCAATAGGTCCCGGGATAGATACGCAGTATTTT. Filled out from reference TRBV18 and TRBJ2-3, the complete variable domain reads NAGVMQNPRHLVRRRGQEARLRCSPMKGHSHVYWYRQLPEEGLKFMVYLQKENIIDESGMPKERFSAEFPKEGPSILRIQQVVRGDSAAYFCASSIGPGIDTQYFGPGTRLTVL.

By sample fraction, this clone is medium-sized (0.01 to 0.1%). This sequence joins TRBV4-3 and TRBJ2-7, with 11 nucleotides matching TRBD2. Germline loops: CDR1 LGHNA, CDR2 YSLEER. The length of the CDR3 is 21 residues. J was trimmed by 1 base and V by 0 bases; bases with no gene match: 17. CDR3 protein: CASSQDRVIGTSGARSYEQYF. The CDR3 DNA reads TGCGCCAGCAGCCAAGATCGAGTGATAGGGACTAGCGGAGCTAGATCCTACGAGCAGTACTTC.

This sequence joins TRBV14 and TRBJ2-1; 9 bases fit TRBD2. Trimming cost V 1 base and J 5 bases; bases outside gene matches: 9. This CDR3 spans 17 amino acids. Germline V gene sequence: CDR1 SGHDN, CDR2 FVKESK. The CDR3 nucleotides read TGTGCCAGCAGCCAAGCCCTTCCAGCGGGAGGCCACAATGAGCAGTTCTTC. Its translation is CASSQALPAGGHNEQFF. Filled out from reference TRBV14 and TRBJ2-1, the complete variable domain reads EAGVTQFPSHSVIEKGQTVTLRCDPISGHDNLYWYRRVMGKEIKFLLHFVKESKQDESGMPNNRFLAERTGGTYSTLKVQPAELEDSGVYFCASSQALPAGGHNEQFFGPGTRLTVL.

CDR3 nucleotides: TGTGCCAGCAGTGTCCTTATATCGGTCGGGGGGTATAATGAAAAACTGTTTTTT. It encodes CASSVLISVGGYNEKLFF. The chain joins TRBV2 to TRBJ1-4; maybe TRBD1 (5 bases). Trimming cost V 4 bases and J 4 bases, with 22 bases left between them. Per germline, CDR1 SNHLY and CDR2 FYNNEI. CDR3 length: 18 residues.

This sequence joins TRBV9 and TRBJ1-1; 8 nucleotides line up with TRBD1. With 3 bases clipped from V and 7 bases from J, the junction kept 11 bases outside the gene matches. CDR1 and CDR2 from the germline V gene are SGDLS and YYNGEE. The CDR3 contains 15 residues. CDR3 loop: CASSAEQGVPLEAFF. The CDR3, as DNA: TGTGCCAGCAGCGCTGAACAGGGGGTGCCCCTTGAAGCTTTCTTT.

This clone was detected ten times or more. The V gene is TRBV14, the J gene TRBJ2-7; the match to TRBD2 covers 10 bases. The germline V gene encodes CDR1 SGHDN and CDR2 FVKESK. V shed 4 bases and J 6 bases; nucleotides not matched to a gene: 21. This CDR3 has 19 residues. CDR3 DNA sequence: TGTGCCAGCAGCCCTACGGTAGGGACAGTGCTTTCTAGCGGGAGCGAGCAGTACTTC. Protein: CASSPTVGTVLSSGSEQYF.

V is TRBV18 and J is TRBJ2-1; 9 positions agree with TRBD1. Germline-derived CDR1 and CDR2 are KGHSH and LQKENI. The CDR3 sequence is 16 residues long. Germline trimming cut 2 bases from V and 9 bases from J; bases unmatched to any gene: 11. The CDR3 spells CASSPNLDRGTGEQFF. The CDR3 DNA is TGTGCCAGCTCACCAAACTTGGACAGGGGTACTGGTGAGCAGTTCTTC.

The chain is built from TRBV30 and TRBJ2-2; 12 bases map to TRBD2. This CDR3 contains 15 residues. The germline CDR1 and CDR2 sequences are GTSNPN and SVGIG (reference sequence). J was trimmed by 6 bases and V by 3 bases; bases with no gene match: 5. CDR3 loop: CAWRRLAGVAGELFF. CDR3 nucleotide sequence: TGTGCCTGGAGAAGACTAGCGGGAGTGGCCGGGGAGCTGTTTTTT.

The chain joins TRBV6-4 to TRBJ1-6; a weak D match, TRBD1 (5 bases). This CDR3 comprises 15 residues. V was clipped by 0 bases and J by 9 bases, with 12 bases between them. Germline values: CDR1 MRHNA, CDR2 SNTAGT. In nucleotides, the CDR3 is TGTGCCAGCAGTGACTCCGGGGGTATGGGTTCACCCCTCCACTTT. It is translated as CASSDSGGMGSPLHF.

The chain combines TRBV9 with TRBJ2-7, with a weak D call TRBD2 (6 bases). The ends were cut back, 1 base at V and 3 bases at J, with 11 bases in the middle. The CDR3 loop spans 14 amino acids. Germline V lookup: CDR1 SGDLS, CDR2 YYNGEE. The CDR3 DNA sequence: TGTGCCAGCAGCGTAAGGGACTTAGACTACGAGCAGTACTTC. It specifies CASSVRDLDYEQYF.

This sequence joins TRBV18 and TRBJ1-5; TRBD1 matches at 7 bases. Germline values: CDR1 KGHSH, CDR2 LQKENI. Germline trimming cut 1 base from V and 6 bases from J; bases unmatched to any gene: 3. The CDR3 runs 14 residues. This CDR3 is CASSPQGAGQPQHF. CDR3 DNA sequence: TGTGCCAGCTCACCACAGGGGGCGGGTCAGCCCCAGCATTTT.

The table lists this clone with a count of one. CDR3 nucleotides: TGTGCCAGCAGCCCTACCGGGATCTATGGCTACACCTTC. It specifies CASSPTGIYGYTF. V usage is TRBV7-8 and J usage is TRBJ1-2; D ambiguous. Germline V gene lookup returns CDR1 SGHVS and CDR2 FQNEAQ. V dropped 5 bases and J dropped 4 bases, with 11 bases sitting between them. The CDR3 consists of 13 residues.

The J gene is TRBJ1-1, the V gene TRBV6-2 or TRBV6-3; 9 bases are shared with TRBD1. V gave up 4 bases and J gave up 1 base; unmatched junction bases: 7. CDR1 and CDR2 (germline): MNHEY, SVGEGT. CDR3 length equals 16 residues. DNA for the CDR3: TGTGCCAGCAGTTTCAGGACAGGGGCAACGAACACTGAAGCTTTCTTT. It encodes CASSFRTGATNTEAFF.

The V gene is TRBV6-1, the J gene TRBJ1-6; D is possibly TRBD1 (5 bases). Germline V gene data show CDR1 as MNHNS and CDR2 as SASEGT. V lost 3 bases and J lost 4, with 10 bases in between. The CDR3 totals 15 residues. This CDR3 reads CASSDRGDYNSPLHF. The CDR3 DNA reads TGTGCCAGCAGTGACCGGGGGGATTATAATTCACCCCTCCACTTT.